This T cell receptor beta chain was identified during a study of regulatory T cells in long-lasting Graves disease. Study results and caveats: Examination was confined to peripheral blood, excluding thyroid tissue.

The V end lost 4 bases, the J end lost 7 bases, and 16 bases lay between the germline ends. Germline CDR1 is SNHLY and CDR2 is FYNNEI. The CDR3 is made up of 15 amino acids. As regards this clonotype: Its antigen is not known.

With iRepertoire HTBI primers and Arm-PCR of CDR3 regions, TCR beta libraries were built. TCRdb analysed the multiplex PCR reads with MiXCR anew, one entry per CDR3 protein. The sample shows hundreds of thousands of distinct CDR3 sequences, about 14% of them seen only once. Time point denoted: newly diagnosed GD, antithyroid drugs for less than 3 months. From PBMCs, RNA was extracted and then used to make the TCR library. These records were also assigned to another study, of T cells in Graves' hyperthyroidism and ophthalmopathy. As that report states: The model identified upcoming ophthalmopathy a median approximately six months ahead of onset.

This material consisted of peripheral blood mononuclear cells (PBMCs), taken at new diagnosis, from a patient treated with antithyroid drugs. The V gene is TRBV2, the J gene TRBJ1-4, with D maybe TRBD1 (5 bases). This receptor was obtained from a man aged 25 to 40 with Graves disease. This chain's CDR3 is CASSVTQGRGEKLFF. In DNA form, the CDR3 reads TGTGCCAGCAGTGTTACGCAGGGTCGGGGTGAAAAACTGTTTTTT.